This TCR beta chain was documented in a study of cytomegalovirus exposure and HLA in healthy donors. Study observations and caveats: The authors reported that TCR beta sequences could predict HLA-A and HLA-B alleles. These predictions were accurate for most subjects in the first cohort. Several of the most significant clusters appeared linked to common viral pathogens, based on a later analysis.

About this clone itself: Antigen: not known.

The PCR employed 60 Vbeta primers together with 13 Jbeta primers. Using immunoSEQ multiplex PCR, the repertoire was profiled, and TCRdb retains in-frame clones only, with some absent. The sample carries about 160,000 clones, 80% to 85% recorded once. This sequence originates from a boy between 2 and 15 years old in good health and CMV-seronegative. The specimen was PBMCs.

CDR3 sequence (DNA): TGTGCCAGCAGTGAAGGGCCCGAGACTTCCGAGCAGTACTTC. As protein: CASSEGPETSEQYF. The gene calls are TRBV6-1 and TRBJ2-7; D unclear. Trimming removed 1 base at V and 6 bases at J, with 13 bases between. CDR1 is MNHNS and CDR2 is SASEGT in the germline V gene. The CDR3 loop spans 14 amino acids.